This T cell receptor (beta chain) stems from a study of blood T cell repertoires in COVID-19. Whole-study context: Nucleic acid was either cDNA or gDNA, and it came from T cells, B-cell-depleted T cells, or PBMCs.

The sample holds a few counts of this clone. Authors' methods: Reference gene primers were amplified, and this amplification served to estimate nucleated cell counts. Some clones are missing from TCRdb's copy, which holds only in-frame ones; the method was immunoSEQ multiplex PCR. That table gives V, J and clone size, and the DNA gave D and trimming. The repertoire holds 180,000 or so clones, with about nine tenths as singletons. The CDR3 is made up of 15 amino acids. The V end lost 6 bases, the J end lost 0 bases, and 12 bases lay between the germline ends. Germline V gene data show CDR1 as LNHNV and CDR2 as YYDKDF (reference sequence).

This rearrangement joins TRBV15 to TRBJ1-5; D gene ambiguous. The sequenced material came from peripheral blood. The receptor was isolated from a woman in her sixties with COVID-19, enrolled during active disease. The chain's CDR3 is CATSAEAGSNQPQHF. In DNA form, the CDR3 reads TGTGCCACCAGTGCTGAAGCGGGTAGCAATCAGCCCCAGCATTTT.